The clone carrying this T cell receptor beta chain showed up many times. The data were taken from a study of T-cell reconstitution after alpha-beta-depleted transplantation in children. The TCRbeta library was prepared with unique molecular identifiers. TCRdb fed the PCR reads into MiXCR, producing one record per CDR3 protein. The profile shows roughly 200,000 distinct CDR3 sequences, roughly 14% of them singletons. This material consisted of PBMCs from the stem cell graft donor, taken from the stem cell graft. The clonotype originates from a human donor who donated a stem cell graft to a child with acute lymphoblastic leukemia.

The CDR3 bases are TGTGCCAGCGTGGGGCCCCATATGAACACTGAAGCTTTCTTT. Translating it yields CASVGPHMNTEAFF. This chain links TRBV28 with TRBJ1-1; D possibly corresponds to TRBD1 (5 bases). V was pared by 8 bases and J by 0 bases, with 13 bases between. Per the germline V gene, CDR1 is MDHEN and CDR2 is SYDVKM. This CDR3 spans 14 amino acids.